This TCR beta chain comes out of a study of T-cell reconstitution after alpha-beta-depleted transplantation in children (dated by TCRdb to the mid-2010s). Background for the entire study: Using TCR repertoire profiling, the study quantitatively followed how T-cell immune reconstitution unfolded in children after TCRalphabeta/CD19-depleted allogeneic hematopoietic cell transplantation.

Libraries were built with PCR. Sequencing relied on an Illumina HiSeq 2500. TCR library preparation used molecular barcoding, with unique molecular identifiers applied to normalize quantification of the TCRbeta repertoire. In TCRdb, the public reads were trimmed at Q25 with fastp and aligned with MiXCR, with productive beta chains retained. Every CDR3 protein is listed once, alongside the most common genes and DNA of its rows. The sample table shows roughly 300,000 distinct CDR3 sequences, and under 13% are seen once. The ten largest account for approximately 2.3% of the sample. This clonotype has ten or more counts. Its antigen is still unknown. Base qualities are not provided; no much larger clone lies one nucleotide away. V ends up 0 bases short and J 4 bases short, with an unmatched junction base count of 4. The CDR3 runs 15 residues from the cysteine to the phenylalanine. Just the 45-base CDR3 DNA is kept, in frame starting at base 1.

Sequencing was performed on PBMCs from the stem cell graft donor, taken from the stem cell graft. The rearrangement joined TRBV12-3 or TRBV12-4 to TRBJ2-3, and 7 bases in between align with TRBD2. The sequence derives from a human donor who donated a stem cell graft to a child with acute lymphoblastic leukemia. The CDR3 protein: CASSLAGGVADTQYF. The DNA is TGTGCCAGCAGTTTAGCGGGAGGGGTCGCAGATACGCAGTATTTT.